These 32 T cell receptor beta chains came from one sample sequenced in a study of T cell repertoires in cytomegalovirus infection. TCRdb re-called the reads with MiXCR, one entry per CDR3 protein. The sample lists some 300,000 distinct CDR3 sequences; roughly 16% were seen once. Sequenced input: PBMCs. The receptors were gathered from a human donor in good health (CMV status not recorded). Some clones in this sample may be carry-over from other donors' samples.

There are many counts of this clonotype. The chain joins TRBV23-1 to TRBJ1-5; the D gene is possibly TRBD1 (6 bases). TRBV23-1 belongs to the ORF category, with a function that is uncertain. CDR3 length: 17 amino acids. The germline V and J ends were trimmed by 5 bases and 0 bases, with 17 bases remaining between them. The CDR3 sequence: CASSDPRDIHSNQPQHF. The CDR3 nucleotides read TGCGCCAGCAGTGACCCCCGGGACATACATAGCAATCAGCCCCAGCATTTT.

This chain uses TRBV2 with TRBJ2-1, with TRBD2 identical over 13 bases. The CDR3 runs 15 residues. Trimming removed 4 bases from V and 7 bases from J; junction bases left unmatched: 4. Germline CDR1 and CDR2: SNHLY and FYNNEI. CDR3 loop: CASSAMGLAGNEQFF. CDR3 bases: TGTGCCAGCAGTGCTATGGGACTAGCGGGAAATGAGCAGTTCTTC.

V gene TRBV20-1 combines with J gene TRBJ1-5, with D perhaps matching TRBD1 (5 bases). Trimming removed 6 bases from V and 4 bases from J, with 13 bases in between. Germline V gene lookup returns CDR1 DFQATT and CDR2 SNEGSKA (reference sequence). The CDR3 spans 13 residues. CDR3 region: CSAMGDQNQPQHF. CDR3 DNA: TGCAGTGCCATGGGGGACCAAAATCAGCCCCAGCATTTT.

The chain couples TRBV6-8 to TRBJ2-1, with D maybe TRBD2 (6 bases). The CDR3 has 11 residues. V dropped 8 bases and J dropped 15 bases, with 17 bases sitting between them. Germline-derived CDR1 and CDR2 are MNHGY and SAAAGT. This chain's CDR3 is CASGLASALFF. In DNA form, the CDR3 reads TGTGCCAGCGGTCTAGCGTCTGCTCTGTTCTTC.

This clonotype has at least ten counts. V and J are TRBV7-2 and TRBJ2-1; 11 bases agree with TRBD2. The CDR3 is made up of 14 amino acids. The V gene end was trimmed by 2 bases and the J gene end by 6 bases; junction bases not matched to a gene: 0. Germline-derived CDR1 and CDR2 are SGHTA and FQGNSA. CDR3 loop: CASSLLAGGNEQFF. DNA for the CDR3: TGTGCCAGCAGCTTACTAGCGGGGGGCAATGAGCAGTTCTTC.

The chain joins TRBV11-2 to TRBJ2-7; the D is unclear. CDR3 size: 12 residues. Germline CDR1 is SGHAT and CDR2 is FQNNGV. V lost 2 bases, J lost 6 bases, and 8 bases lay in between. CDR3 bases: TGTGCCAGCAGCTTAAATGCCGTCGAGCAGTACTTC. Protein: CASSLNAVEQYF.

V and J are TRBV5-1 and TRBJ2-7; 9 nucleotides align to TRBD2. V was clipped by 0 bases and J by 6 bases; unmatched bases: 7. Per the germline V gene, CDR1 is SGHRS and CDR2 is YFSETQ. The CDR3 is 15 amino acids. The CDR3 bases are TGCGCCAGCAGCTTGGGACCGGGACTAGCTGGCGAGCAGTACTTC. It specifies CASSLGPGLAGEQYF.

As to this clonotype: The junction shows a germline mismatch at one end, possibly a read error. The chain is built from TRBV4-1 and TRBJ2-1; 10 positions match TRBD2. The germline gives CDR1 MGHRA, CDR2 YSYEKL. This CDR3 contains 17 residues. The CDR3 region is CASSPSGGATSYNEQFF. CDR3 nucleotide sequence: TGTGCCAGCAGCCCCAGCGGGGGGGCGACGTCCTACAATGAGCAGTTCTTC.

This clonotype came up many times. The chain is built from TRBV7-2 and TRBJ2-2; 15 nucleotides agree with TRBD2. The CDR3 is made up of 17 amino acids. Per the germline V gene, CDR1 is SGHTA and CDR2 is FQGNSA. V trimming: 3 bases; J trimming: 9 bases; junction bases outside the gene matches: 8. CDR3 DNA: TGTGCCAGCAGCTTGACTCGGACTAGCGGGGGGGCCTGGGAGCTGTTTTTT. Translated, it gives CASSLTRTSGGAWELFF.

This clonotype was seen at least ten times. The V gene is TRBV7-6, the J gene TRBJ2-1; maybe TRBD2 (6 bases). Trimming took 2 bases from V and 10 from J, leaving 18 bases between them. CDR3 length equals 15 residues. Germline values: CDR1 SGHVS, CDR2 FNYEAQ. For the CDR3, the DNA is TGTGCCAGCAGCTTAACTAGCTGGATGGAATTCGAGCAGTTCTTC. It yields the protein CASSLTSWMEFEQFF.

The chain combines TRBV4-3 with TRBJ2-7; D unresolved. Trimming left V 2 bases short and J 7 bases short, with 12 bases between. The CDR3 consists of 13 residues. Germline V gene sequence: CDR1 LGHNA, CDR2 YSLEER. In DNA form, the CDR3 reads TGCGCCAGCAGCCAAATACTCCCGAGTGAGCAGTACTTC. Encoded protein: CASSQILPSEQYF.

The chain couples TRBV6-6 to TRBJ1-5; the D is unclear. CDR1 is MNHNY and CDR2 is SVGAGI in the germline V gene (reference sequence). This CDR3 comprises 16 residues. V shed 2 bases and J shed 0 bases, with 11 bases lying between them. The CDR3 reads CASSYVGWDSNQPQHF. CDR3 sequence (DNA): TGTGCCAGCAGTTACGTAGGGTGGGATAGCAATCAGCCCCAGCATTTT.

This clonotype was seen at least ten times. The chain links TRBV12-3 or TRBV12-4 to TRBJ2-5; D unclear. Trimming cost V 3 bases and J 4 bases, with 6 bases left between them. The CDR3 runs 12 residues. The CDR3 DNA reads TGTGCCAGCAGTTTTGTTGGAGAGACCCAGTACTTC. Its protein is CASSFVGETQYF.

The CDR3 protein is CASSLGRGLPLHF. The CDR3, as DNA: TGTGCCAGCAGTTTGGGCAGGGGTCTACCCCTCCACTTT. V gene TRBV28 combines with J gene TRBJ1-6; a possible D gene is TRBD1 (6 bases). This CDR3 has 13 residues. Deletions cut 3 bases from V and 12 bases from J, with 12 bases between. The germline V gene has CDR1 MDHEN and CDR2 SYDVKM.

CDR3 coding DNA: TGTGCCAGCAGTCGGACCATGCGGACCTACGAGCAGTACTTC. Its translation: CASSRTMRTYEQYF. The chain combines TRBV28 with TRBJ2-7; D gene unclear. In germline, CDR1 is MDHEN, CDR2 SYDVKM. The length of the CDR3 is 14 residues. Trimming shortened V by 5 bases and J by 2 bases, and 13 bases separated the two germline ends.

This clonotype is a singleton in its sample. Germline and junction disagree at one end, which may indicate a read error. The chain combines TRBV12-3 or TRBV12-4 with TRBJ1-3; D remains ambiguous. The CDR3 is made up of 12 amino acids. CDR3: CASSLQAGPRDF. In nucleotides, the CDR3 is TGTGCCAGCAGTTTACAGGCGGGCCCCCGGGATTTT.

This clonotype occurred many times. The rearrangement joins TRBV18 to TRBJ2-6; no firm D call. Germline V gives CDR1 KGHSH, CDR2 LQKENI. V lost 3 bases and J lost 1, with 7 bases in between. The CDR3 runs 15 residues. The CDR3 sequence is CASSPRSSGANVLTF. The CDR3 DNA follows: TGTGCCAGCTCACCCAGGTCGTCTGGGGCCAACGTCCTGACTTTC.

This clonotype was seen only a few times. The chain recombines TRBV6-5 with TRBJ2-7; 11 positions match TRBD2. Germline V gene data show CDR1 as MNHEY and CDR2 as SVGAGI. The CDR3 loop spans 16 amino acids. The trim removed 2 bases at V and 4 bases at J, leaving 7 bases unmatched. The CDR3 spells CASSYSLAGGYYEQYF. The CDR3 DNA sequence: TGTGCCAGCAGTTACAGCCTAGCGGGGGGCTATTACGAGCAGTACTTC.

In its sample, this clonotype was seen many times. This chain links TRBV4-2 with TRBJ2-1; the match to TRBD1 covers 7 bases. The CDR3 spans 17 residues. V trimming: 3 bases; J trimming: 8 bases; junction bases outside the gene matches: 16. Germline CDR1 reads LGHNA; CDR2 reads YNFKEQ. In DNA, the CDR3 is TGTGCCAGCAGCCAGACCCGGGGTAGGGGGCGAGGAGATGAGCAGTTCTTC. It codes for CASSQTRGRGRGDEQFF.

The chain is built from TRBV7-9 and TRBJ2-3, with TRBD2 matching over 10 bases. From germline, CDR1 is SEHNR and CDR2 FQNEAQ (reference sequence). CDR3 length equals 16 residues. V dropped 5 bases and J dropped 2; count of bases not matched to a gene: 7. The CDR3 coding sequence is TGTGCCAGCAGCCGTGGAGCGGGGGGGTCCACAGATACGCAGTATTTT. It codes for CASSRGAGGSTDTQYF. The full variable domain, completed using reference TRBV7-9 and TRBJ2-3, is DTGVSQNPRHKITKRGQNVTFRCDPISEHNRLYWYRQTLGQGPEFLTYFQNEAQLEKSRLLSDRFSAERPKGSFSTLEIQRTEQGDSAMYLCASSRGAGGSTDTQYFGPGTRLTVL.

The genes are TRBV5-1 and TRBJ2-3; 7 bases line up with TRBD1. Germline lookup yields CDR1 SGHRS and CDR2 YFSETQ. The V gene end was trimmed by 6 bases and the J gene end by 7 bases; junction bases not matched to a gene: 5. The CDR3 runs to 12 residues. CDR3 residues: CASTWDSYTQYF. The CDR3 DNA is TGCGCCAGCACATGGGACAGCTATACGCAGTATTTT.

The V gene is TRBV2, the J gene TRBJ1-1; the D is unclear. Germline lookup yields CDR1 SNHLY and CDR2 FYNNEI. Trimming took off 5 bases at V and 5 bases at J, with 9 bases between the two ends. This CDR3 contains 12 residues. CDR3 sequence reads: CASSPGITEAFF. The CDR3 bases are TGTGCCAGCAGTCCCGGTATAACTGAAGCTTTCTTT.

The rearrangement links TRBV25-1 to TRBJ2-7; D could derive from TRBD1 or TRBD2 (5 bases each). The CDR3 extends over 13 amino acids. Germline loops: CDR1 MGHDK, CDR2 SYGVNS. V lost 5 bases and J lost 4, with 12 bases in between. The CDR3: CASSLGAKYEQYF. For the CDR3, the DNA is TGTGCCAGCAGTCTCGGGGCCAAATACGAGCAGTACTTC.

This clonotype was counted many times. The chain employs TRBV20-1 and TRBJ2-3; the D call may be TRBD1 or TRBD2 (6 bases each). V gave up 4 bases and J gave up 4 bases, with 18 bases separating them. The germline CDR1 and CDR2 sequences are DFQATT and SNEGSKA (reference sequence). The CDR3 is 15 residues long. The CDR3 here is CSAIGTLRGPDTQYF. For the CDR3, the DNA is TGCAGTGCTATCGGGACGCTTCGGGGGCCAGATACGCAGTATTTT.

The chain employs TRBV2 and TRBJ2-4; D is possibly TRBD2 (5 bases). The V and J ends lost 6 bases and 6 bases respectively, with 12 bases between them. The CDR3 contains 13 residues. The germline V gene encodes CDR1 SNHLY and CDR2 FYNNEI. CDR3 sequence reads: CASSVLEGNIQYF. Here the CDR3 DNA reads TGTGCCAGCAGCGTATTAGAGGGAAACATTCAGTACTTC.

CDR3 nucleotide sequence: TGCAGTGCTAGAGAGGGGCGGATACAAGAGACCCAGTACTTC. This codes for CSAREGRIQETQYF. The chain combines TRBV20-1 with TRBJ2-5, with a weak D call TRBD1 (5 bases). V was cut by 0 bases and J by 2 bases, with 10 bases left in between. Germline loops: CDR1 DFQATT, CDR2 SNEGSKA (reference sequence). The CDR3 contains 14 residues.

This clonotype turned up a few times. The chain is built from TRBV20-1 and TRBJ2-2; D possibly corresponds to TRBD1 (5 bases). The CDR3 covers 17 residues. Trimming cost V 0 bases and J 2 bases, with 16 bases left between them. Germline V lookup: CDR1 DFQATT, CDR2 SNEGSKA (reference sequence). The CDR3 region is CSARDFSVRGNTGELFF. The CDR3, as DNA: TGCAGTGCTAGAGATTTCAGCGTAAGGGGTAACACCGGGGAGCTGTTTTTT.

V and J are TRBV7-8 and TRBJ1-4; D might be TRBD1 (5 bases). The ends were cut back, 5 bases at V and 1 base at J, with 8 bases in the middle. The CDR3 length is 14 residues. Germline V gives CDR1 SGHVS, CDR2 FQNEAQ. The CDR3 is CASSARETNEKLFF. The DNA for the CDR3 is TGTGCCAGCAGCGCCAGGGAAACTAATGAAAAACTGTTTTTT.

This clonotype was seen more than once but under ten times. The chain recombines TRBV5-4 with TRBJ1-6; TRBD1 matches at 9 bases. Germline V CDR1 and CDR2: SGHNT, YYREEE (reference sequence). The CDR3 is 15 residues long. V lost 4 bases, J lost 8 bases, and 7 bases stayed unmatched. In nucleotides, the CDR3 is TGTGCCAGCAGCCCGGACGGGACAGGGTATTCACCCCTCCACTTT. It specifies CASSPDGTGYSPLHF. The full variable domain, with the rest looked up from reference TRBV5-4 and TRBJ1-6, is ETGVTQSPTHLIKTRGQQVTLRCSSQSGHNTVSWYQQALGQGPQFIFQYYREEENGRGNFPPRFSGLQFPNYSSELNVNALELDDSALYLCASSPDGTGYSPLHFGNGTRLTVT.

The table lists this clonotype with many counts. V gene TRBV7-9 combines with J gene TRBJ1-6; 11 nucleotides match TRBD1. Looked up from germline, CDR1 is SEHNR and CDR2 is FQNEAQ (reference sequence). The CDR3 sequence is 16 residues long. Trimming at V came to 1 base and at J to 4 bases, leaving 0 bases not matched to a gene. CDR3 sequence: CASSLGDRGYNSPLHF. The DNA for the CDR3 is TGTGCCAGCAGCTTAGGGGACAGGGGGTATAATTCACCCCTCCACTTT.

J is TRBJ2-5 and V is TRBV6-5; TRBD2 might be the D (7 bases). The V end was cut by 2 bases, the J end by 7 bases, with 20 bases between. The germline V gene has CDR1 MNHEY and CDR2 SVGAGI. This CDR3 spans 16 amino acids. CDR3 amino acids: CASSYSGDKILRTQYF. CDR3 DNA sequence: TGTGCCAGCAGTTACAGCGGGGACAAGATTTTGAGGACCCAGTACTTC.

The table lists this clonotype with a few counts. The chain uses TRBV2 and TRBJ2-5; D call uncertain. The CDR3 sequence is 13 residues long. Germline loops: CDR1 SNHLY, CDR2 FYNNEI. V lost 0 bases and J lost 3, with 5 bases in between. The CDR3 reads CASSEAGEETQYF. CDR3 sequence (DNA): TGTGCCAGCAGTGAAGCTGGGGAAGAGACCCAGTACTTC.